This T cell receptor (beta chain) was recovered during a study of OX40 agonist ivuxolimab in advanced cancers. Study background: Intravenous ivuxolimab at 0.01 to 10 mg/kg was given to patients every 2 weeks. Study results and limitations: Some nonresponders additionally presented with little normalized T-cell clonal expansion. CD4+ and CD8+ blood T cells expanded clonally by week 6 at 0.1 to 3.0 mg/kg.

In the case of this clone: Its target is not known.

In germline, CDR1 is SEHNR, CDR2 FQNEAQ (reference sequence). V trimming: 5 bases; J trimming: 6 bases; junction bases outside the gene matches: 7. This CDR3 contains 14 residues. TCRdb's copy holds only in-frame clones and misses some; the assay was immunoSEQ multiplex PCR. This table has some 83,000 clones, 86% appearing once. The source is an adult with an advanced solid tumor such as melanoma, head and neck, liver or kidney cancer. The source was CD4+ or CD8+ T cells sorted from blood, collected in a trial of the OX40 agonist ivuxolimab. The chain is built from TRBV7-9 and TRBJ1-5; TRBD1 matches at 7 bases. The CDR3 DNA reads as TGTGCCAGCAGCCGACAGGGTCAGGGTCAGCCCCAGCATTTT. Its translation: CASSRQGQGQPQHF.